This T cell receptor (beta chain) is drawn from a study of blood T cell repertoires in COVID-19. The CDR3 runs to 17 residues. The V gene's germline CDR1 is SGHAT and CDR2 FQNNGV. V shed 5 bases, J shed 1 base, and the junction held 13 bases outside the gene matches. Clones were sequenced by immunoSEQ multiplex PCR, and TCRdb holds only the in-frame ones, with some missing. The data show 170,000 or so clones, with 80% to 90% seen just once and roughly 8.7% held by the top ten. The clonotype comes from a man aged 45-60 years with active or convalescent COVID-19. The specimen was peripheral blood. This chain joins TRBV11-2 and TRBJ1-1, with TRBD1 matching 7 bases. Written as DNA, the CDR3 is TGTGCCAGCAGCCGACAGGGAATGGGGGCACCGAACACTGAAGCTTTCTTT. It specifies CASSRQGMGAPNTEAFF.